The following is a T cell receptor beta chain sequence with its context. Its specificity is unknown. The record originates from a study of cytomegalovirus exposure and HLA in healthy donors. The overall study: HLA-typed donors were the source of 83 million or so unique TCRs held in an early data release.

The study, taken as a whole, reports: Accounts indicate the classifier identified cytomegalovirus status with strong specificity and sensitivity. Near-uniform donor sequencing depth was presumed by presence/absence analyses. The study reported that TCR beta sequences accurately predicted HLA-A and HLA-B alleles in most subjects.

The PCR had 60 Vbeta and 13 Jbeta primers. Repertoires were generated with immunoSEQ multiplex PCR, while TCRdb's copy carries only in-frame clones and drops some. Here the sample spans about 130,000 clones, about 11% being singletons. Germline V gene lookup returns CDR1 LGHNA and CDR2 YNFKEQ. The CDR3 has 16 residues. J gave up 1 base and V 4 bases, and 5 bases lay outside the gene matches. This clonotype originated in a woman aged 18-30 years in good health and CMV-seropositive. Sequenced material: PBMCs. The genes are TRBV4-2 and TRBJ2-3, with 10 bases that match TRBD2. The CDR3 spells CASSRSLAGGTDTQYF. The CDR3 DNA follows: TGTGCCAGCAGCCGGAGTCTAGCGGGAGGCACAGATACGCAGTATTTT.